The 3 T cell receptor beta chains given below trace back to one sample, sequenced in a study of blood T cell repertoires in COVID-19. The method was immunoSEQ multiplex PCR; TCRdb's version includes in-frame clones alone and lacks a portion of them. The table shows just over 90,000 clones, with around 90% occurring only once. The specimen was peripheral blood. These TCRs come from a human donor with active COVID-19. The donor label of this sample is uncertain.

Relative to its sample, this clone is medium-sized. The J gene is TRBJ2-1, the V gene TRBV29-1; a possible D gene is TRBD2 (6 bases). V lost 3 bases to trimming and J lost 7 bases, with 13 bases between them. Germline assignment: CDR1 SQVTM and CDR2 ANQGSEA. The CDR3 extends over 13 amino acids. The CDR3 DNA is TGCAGCGTTGAGGAGGGCCTGGGTAATGAGCAGTTCTTC. Translation gives CSVEEGLGNEQFF.

The chain links TRBV19 to TRBJ1-5; TRBD1 might be the D (5 bases). CDR3 size: 19 residues. The V end was cut by 5 bases, the J end by 0 bases, with 23 bases between. Germline loops: CDR1 LNHDA, CDR2 SQIVND (reference sequence). The CDR3 DNA follows: TGTGCCAGTAGTGGGGGGGTTGCAGGGAGTAAATATAGCAATCAGCCCCAGCATTTT. Protein sequence: CASSGGVAGSKYSNQPQHF.

The rearrangement joins TRBV11-1 to TRBJ1-1; TRBD1 matches 7 bases. Germline assignment: CDR1 SGHAT and CDR2 FQDESV (reference sequence). The CDR3 length is 14 residues. The junction had 8 bases not matched to a gene; V was cut back by 6 bases and J by 4 bases. The DNA of the CDR3 is TGTGCCAGCAGGGAAACACAGGGGACCACTGAAGCTTTCTTT. Protein product: CASRETQGTTEAFF.